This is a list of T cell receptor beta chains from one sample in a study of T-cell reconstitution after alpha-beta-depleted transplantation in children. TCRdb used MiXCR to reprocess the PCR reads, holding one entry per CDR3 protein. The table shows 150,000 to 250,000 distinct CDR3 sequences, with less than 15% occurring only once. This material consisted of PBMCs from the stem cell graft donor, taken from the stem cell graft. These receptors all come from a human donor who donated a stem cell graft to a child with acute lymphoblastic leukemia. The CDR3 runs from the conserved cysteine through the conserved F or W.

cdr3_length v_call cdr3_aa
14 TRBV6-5 CASSYVDGLSEAFF
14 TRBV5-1 CASGALAPRGELFF
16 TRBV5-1 CASSLAGTRVIYEQYF
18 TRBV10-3 CAIVPGRDRGWGTDTQYF
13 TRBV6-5 CASSYSGPPGAFF
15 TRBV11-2 CASVYAREKVYEQFF
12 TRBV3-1 CASSQAGGEQYF
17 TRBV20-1 CSARVGTGRYSNQPQHF
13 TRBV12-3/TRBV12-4 CASSYRVMTEAFF
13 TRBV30 CAWEAGVTGELFF
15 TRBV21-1 CASTSTSGRSNEQFF
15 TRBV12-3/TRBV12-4 CASSLEWTGDYGYTF
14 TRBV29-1 CSVKGQGVYNEQFF
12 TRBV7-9 CASNRGTAEAFF
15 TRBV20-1 CSASEVAGSSQEQFF
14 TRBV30 CAWGGGLGTDTQYF
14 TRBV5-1 CASSTGTREDTQYF
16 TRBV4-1 CASSQDHTAGNSPLHF
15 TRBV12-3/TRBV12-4 CASNLAGAATDTQYF
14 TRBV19 CASSWAQGAVGYTF
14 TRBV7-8 CASSLARGGDEQYF
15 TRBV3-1 CASSQDSGGAYEQFF
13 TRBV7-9 CASSRYGGDTQYF
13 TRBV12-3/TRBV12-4 CASSWERSYEQYF
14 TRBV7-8 CASSLARRTPIQYF
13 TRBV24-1 CATPDRVEDGYTF
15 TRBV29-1 CSVEEGVRAWNEQFF
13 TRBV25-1 CASSEGRDHEQYF
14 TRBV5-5 CASSAVVNTGELFF
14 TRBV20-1 CSADDRGGNEKLFF
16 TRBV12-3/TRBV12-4 CASSKLQSSDSGELFF
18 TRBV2 CASSEGWYGSATTDTQYF
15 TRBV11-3 CASTFRGAPYNEQFF
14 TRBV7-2 CASSLRTASGEQYF
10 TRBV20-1 CSASVSPLHF
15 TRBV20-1 CSAVPWRGGYNEQFF
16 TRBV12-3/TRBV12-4 CASSPNTGKPHNEQFF
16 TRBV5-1 CASSGLPGTFSYEQYF
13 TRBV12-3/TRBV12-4 CASRTEQNTEAFF
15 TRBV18 CASSPVLSGANVLTF
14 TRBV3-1 CASSQEMHYNEQFF
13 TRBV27 CASGLAGHNEQFF
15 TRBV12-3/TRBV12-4 CASSRGLAASYEQYF
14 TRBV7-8 CASSYRQAQETQYF
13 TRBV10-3 CAIRGGTNYGYTF
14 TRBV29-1 CSVEDGRVSAEAFF